The clone carrying this T cell receptor (beta chain) was seen only a few times. Its antigen is still unknown. One end of the junction does not line up with germline, which may come from a read error. The CDR3 extends over 13 amino acids. The V gene's germline CDR1 is SGHAT and CDR2 FQNNGV. The data are from a study of regulatory T cells in long-lasting Graves disease. Looking at the study overall: Antithyroid drug intake by newly diagnosed Graves' patients had lasted under 3 months.

Broader study findings: Persistent patients shared more public clonotypes (under 3,000) than newly diagnosed patients (around 1,000).

Construction of TCR beta libraries relied on iRepertoire HTBI primers and on Arm-PCR targeting CDR3 regions. Each CDR3 protein is one row after TCRdb ran MiXCR on the multiplex PCR reads. Altogether roughly 360,000 distinct CDR3 sequences are present, roughly 12% being singletons, with the ten largest covering approximately 20%. The time point was: newly diagnosed GD, antithyroid drugs for less than 3 months. Generation of the TCR library employed RNA extracted from PBMCs. Patients met American Thyroid Association criteria for Graves' disease. These data were also reused for a study on T cells in Graves' hyperthyroidism and ophthalmopathy. That paper states: Using the HTBI primer set, a first-round RT-PCR was run on the TCR CDR3.

The sample in question was peripheral blood mononuclear cells (PBMCs), obtained at new diagnosis, from a patient treated with antithyroid drugs. The chain is built from TRBV11-2 and TRBJ1-1, with D uncertain. The clonotype was recovered from a woman aged 18-29 years with Graves disease. This CDR3 reads CASGFEANTEAFF. Here the CDR3 DNA reads TGTGCCAGCGGCTTTGAGGCCAACACTGAAGCTTTCTTT.